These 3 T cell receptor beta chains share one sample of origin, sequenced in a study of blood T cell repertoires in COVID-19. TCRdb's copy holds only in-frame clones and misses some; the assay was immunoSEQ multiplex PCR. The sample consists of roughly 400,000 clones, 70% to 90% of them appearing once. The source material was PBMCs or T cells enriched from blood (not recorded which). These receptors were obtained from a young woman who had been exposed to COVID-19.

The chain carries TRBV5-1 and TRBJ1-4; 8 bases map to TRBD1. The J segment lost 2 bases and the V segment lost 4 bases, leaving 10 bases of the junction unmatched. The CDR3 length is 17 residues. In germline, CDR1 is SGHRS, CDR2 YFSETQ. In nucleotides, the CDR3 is TGCGCCAGCAGCGGGACAACAGGGGGTGTGACTAATGAAAAACTGTTTTTT. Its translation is CASSGTTGGVTNEKLFF.

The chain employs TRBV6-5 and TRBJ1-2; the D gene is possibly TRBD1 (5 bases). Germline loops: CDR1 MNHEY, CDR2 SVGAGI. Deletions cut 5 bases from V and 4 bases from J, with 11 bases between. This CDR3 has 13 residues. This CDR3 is CASSPGGTYGYTF. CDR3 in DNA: TGTGCCAGCAGTCCCGGGGGGACCTATGGCTACACCTTC.

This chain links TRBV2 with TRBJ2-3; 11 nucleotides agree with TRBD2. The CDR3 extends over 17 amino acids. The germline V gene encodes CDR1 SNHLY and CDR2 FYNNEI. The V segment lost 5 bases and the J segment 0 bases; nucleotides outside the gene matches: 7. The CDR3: CASSIRLAGSSTDTQYF. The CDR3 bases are TGTGCCAGCAGTATCCGACTAGCGGGGTCTAGCACAGATACGCAGTATTTT.